This note documents a single T cell receptor (beta chain) sequence. Its antigen is unidentified. The entry originates in a study of cytomegalovirus exposure and HLA in healthy donors. The study, taken as a whole, reports: There were several of the most significant clusters that appeared linked to common viral pathogens in a later analysis. Reportedly, TCR beta sequences accurately predicted HLA-A and HLA-B alleles in most subjects. Available immune exposure information was restricted to CMV serostatus only. Later analysis associated a missense DCLRE1C variant with TCR beta V- and J-gene trimming.

It was with 60 Vbeta and 13 Jbeta primers that the PCR ran. Assay: immunoSEQ multiplex PCR; the TCRdb copy retains only in-frame clones and omits some. The sample gives 150,000 to 200,000 clones, more than 75% of which show up once; about 1.6% is in the top ten. The germline V gene encodes CDR1 MNHNS and CDR2 SASEGT. V lost 4 bases, J lost 1 base, and 10 bases lay in between. The CDR3 is made up of 14 amino acids. The receptor was derived from a woman aged 45-65 years in good health and CMV-seronegative. V gene TRBV6-1 combines with J gene TRBJ1-2; no clear D gene. The sample consisted of PBMCs. The CDR3, as DNA: TGTGCCAGCAGTGGCCACAAAGATAACTATGGCTACACCTTC. Protein: CASSGHKDNYGYTF.